This T cell receptor beta chain was recovered during a study of OX40 agonist ivuxolimab in advanced cancers. Looking at the study overall: Ivuxolimab, which targeted the costimulatory receptor OX40 (CD134), was an agonistic, fully human IgG2 monoclonal antibody. Intravenous ivuxolimab was administered to patients every 2 weeks at six dose levels: 0.01, 0.1, 0.3, 1.5, 3 and 10 mg/kg. Of the approximately 54 dose-escalation patients, hepatocellular carcinoma was present in about 20, melanoma in approximately 15, renal cell carcinoma in 9 and head and neck cancer in 9. The dose-escalation cohort was approximately 83% male with a mean age of about 60 years, ranging from roughly 23 to 90. Prior anti-PD-1, anti-PD-L1 or anti-CTLA-4 therapy was permitted, and roughly two fifths of dose-escalation patients had received checkpoint inhibitors. Partial responses occurred in three dose-escalation patients, of whom one had hepatocellular carcinoma and two had cutaneous melanoma. Peripheral TCRbeta sequencing aimed to test whether ivuxolimab altered TCR sequence diversity and caused clonal T-cell expansion. The paper reports the monotherapy dose-escalation portion (N of about 47 patients) of the phase I ivuxolimab trial.

There are 15 amino acids in the CDR3, from cysteine to phenylalanine inclusive. Of the read, only the CDR3 DNA is kept; its 45 bases are in frame from base 1. Trimming removed 4 bases from V and 5 bases from J, leaving 16 bases between the germline ends. CDR1 and CDR2 were assigned from the germline V gene as KGHSH and LQKENI. For sequencing of the TCRbeta CDR3 region, genomic DNA was extracted from the sorted cells. The immunoSEQ Assay was used to sequence the TCRbeta CDR3 regions. The clones in this table, taken by TCRdb from immuneACCESS, are in-frame only. Not every clone is retained; where verified, under half of the shortfall comes from an unresolved V gene, and the cause of the rest is unknown. In all, the sample holds over 70,000 clones, and around 90% of those were seen once. 0.25% to 0.35% of the sample is taken by the ten largest. This clone is a singleton in its sample. The specificity of this receptor is unknown. No quality values exist for individual bases; no much larger clone is one base distant.

Here is what the overall study found, with its caveats: Which antigens the clonally expanded peripheral T cells were specific for was not determined. After ivuxolimab, more expanded clones were found on average in CD8+ T cells than in CD4+ T cells. At doses from 0.1 to 3.0 mg/kg, clonal expansion was seen in both CD4+ and CD8+ blood T cells between baseline and week 6. Low levels of normalized T-cell clonal expansion were also seen in some patients who did not respond. In partial responders in the 0.1-3.0 mg/kg groups, normalized peripheral clonal expansion was found to be among the lowest, especially among CD8+ T cells.

Patients with autoimmune disease history or receiving systemic immunosuppression were excluded from the trial. Peripheral blood for TCR sequencing was drawn from every dose cohort at baseline, at cycle 4 day 1 and at cycle 7 day 1. The samples were taken from a phase I, first-in-human, multicenter, open-label dose-escalation trial of ivuxolimab. The trial enrolled adults with locally advanced or metastatic head and neck squamous cell, hepatocellular, melanoma or renal cell carcinoma. Before TCR sequencing, CD4+ T cells and CD8+ T cells from peripheral blood were sorted into separate populations. This sequence originates from an adult with an advanced solid tumor such as melanoma, head and neck, liver or kidney cancer. The rearranged chain carries TRBV18 and TRBJ2-3; perhaps TRBD2 is the D gene, with 5 bases matching. Source: CD4+ or CD8+ T cells sorted from blood, taken in a trial of the OX40 agonist ivuxolimab. This receptor carries the CDR3 CASSQGSTTGDTQYF. The DNA is as follows: TGTGCCAGCTCACAAGGGAGTACAACGGGAGATACGCAGTATTTT.